The 26 T cell receptor beta chains presented below share a single source sample, sequenced in a study of identical twins. TCRdb ran MiXCR on the 5' RACE reads and lists one entry per CDR3 protein. The data contain about 240,000 distinct CDR3 sequences, approximately 7.3% of them singletons. In addition, the sample was reused for a study of yellow fever vaccine responses in identical twins.

Sequencing was done on a sample of CD8+ T cells sorted from blood. The source is a woman younger than 35 in good health.

This clonotype was found many times. The V gene is TRBV27, the J gene TRBJ2-6; D is unresolved. The CDR3 runs to 16 residues. V was shortened by 3 bases and J by 0 bases, with 9 bases between the two germline ends. In germline, CDR1 is MNHEY, CDR2 SMNVEV (reference sequence). CDR3: CASSLVTSSGANVLTF. In DNA form, the CDR3 reads TGTGCCAGCAGTTTGGTGACGAGCTCTGGGGCCAACGTCCTGACTTTC.

In this sample, this clonotype turned up a few times. CDR3 region: CASSFLGGVSTDTQYF. The CDR3 DNA is TGTGCCAGCAGTTTTCTTGGTGGGGTTAGCACAGATACGCAGTATTTT. The chain couples TRBV27 to TRBJ2-3, with D hard to call. Per germline, CDR1 MNHEY and CDR2 SMNVEV (reference sequence). This CDR3 has 16 amino acids. V lost 3 bases and J lost 0, with 13 bases in between.

This clonotype was counted a few times. The V and J genes are TRBV4-1 and TRBJ1-2, with a tentative D call TRBD1 (5 bases). The CDR3 sequence is 16 residues long. Germline CDR1 MGHRA, CDR2 YSYEKL. Trimming took 5 bases from V and 1 from J, leaving 17 bases between them. The CDR3 sequence is CASSDPRRQINYGYTF. In DNA form, the CDR3 reads TGCGCCAGCAGCGACCCCAGGAGACAGATTAACTATGGCTACACCTTC.

This clonotype was detected only a few times. The rearrangement joins TRBV20-1 to TRBJ2-2; 7 bases fit TRBD2. Germline-derived CDR1 and CDR2 are DFQATT and SNEGSKA (reference sequence). The CDR3 totals 15 residues. V lost 6 bases, J lost 2 bases, and 9 bases stayed unmatched. This CDR3 is CSATGWGGNTGELFF. DNA for the CDR3: TGCAGTGCCACCGGATGGGGGGGTAACACCGGGGAGCTGTTTTTT.

The rearrangement uses TRBV27 and TRBJ2-5; D uncertain. This CDR3 region has 16 residues. CDR1 and CDR2 (germline): MNHEY, SMNVEV (reference sequence). Trimming stripped 8 bases from V and 7 bases from J, with 26 bases between. CDR3 sequence (DNA): TGTGCCAGCTCATTGGGTGGAGAGATTGGTCTGAGGACCCAGTACTTC. Protein sequence: CASSLGGEIGLRTQYF.

The chain employs TRBV5-1 and TRBJ2-3; D remains ambiguous. Germline lookup yields CDR1 SGHRS and CDR2 YFSETQ. The CDR3 is 12 amino acids. Deletions cut 0 bases from V and 4 bases from J, with 3 bases between. This CDR3 is CASSLVPDTQYF. The DNA of the CDR3 is TGCGCCAGCAGCTTGGTACCAGATACGCAGTATTTT.

This clonotype occurred a few times. The V gene is TRBV14, the J gene TRBJ2-3, with 7 bases that match TRBD2. The CDR3 extends over 19 amino acids. The V gene's germline CDR1 is SGHDN and CDR2 FVKESK. V shed 3 bases and J 2 bases; nucleotides not matched to a gene: 17. The CDR3 region has the DNA TGTGCCAGCAGCCATCCGACCGACAAGACTAGCCGCATCACAGATACGCAGTATTTT. Translating it yields CASSHPTDKTSRITDTQYF.

The sample holds a few counts of this clonotype. The rearrangement uses TRBV14 and TRBJ2-2; 10 nucleotides agree with TRBD1. Unmatched junction bases numbered 2, after V lost 4 bases and J lost 6 bases. The germline gives CDR1 SGHDN, CDR2 FVKESK. The CDR3 consists of 14 residues. The CDR3 sequence is CASSRTGGAGELFF. The CDR3 DNA follows: TGTGCCAGCAGCCGGACAGGGGGAGCCGGGGAGCTGTTTTTT.

The rearrangement links TRBV7-9 to TRBJ1-4, with D hard to call. The germline V gene has CDR1 SEHNR and CDR2 FQNEAQ (reference sequence). There are 13 residues in the CDR3. V gave up 5 bases and J gave up 7 bases, with 11 bases separating them. CDR3 residues: CASSLMTGEKLFF. The CDR3 nucleotides are TGTGCCAGCAGCCTCATGACGGGTGAAAAACTGTTTTTT. The full variable domain, its missing parts supplied by reference TRBV7-9 and TRBJ1-4, is DTGVSQNPRHKITKRGQNVTFRCDPISEHNRLYWYRQTLGQGPEFLTYFQNEAQLEKSRLLSDRFSAERPKGSFSTLEIQRTEQGDSAMYLCASSLMTGEKLFFGSGTQLSVL.

This clonotype was observed a few times. The chain is built from TRBV14 and TRBJ2-5, with 7 bases that match TRBD1. With 2 bases clipped from V and 0 bases from J, the junction kept 6 bases outside the gene matches. The CDR3 is 16 amino acids. The germline CDR1 and CDR2 sequences are SGHDN and FVKESK. The CDR3 nucleotides read TGTGCCAGCAGCCAAACCGACAGGGTGTACCAAGAGACCCAGTACTTC. Encoded protein: CASSQTDRVYQETQYF.

This clonotype was seen only a few times. The rearrangement links TRBV20-1 to TRBJ2-1, with a possible D match to TRBD2 (5 bases). The germline CDR1 and CDR2 sequences are DFQATT and SNEGSKA (reference sequence). This CDR3 region has 15 residues. V was clipped by 3 bases and J by 0 bases, with 12 bases between them. CDR3 protein: CSASSVGVSYNEQFF. In nucleotides, the CDR3 is TGCAGTGCTAGCTCCGTCGGGGTCTCCTACAATGAGCAGTTCTTC.

This clonotype has just a few counts. The gene calls are TRBV4-1 and TRBJ2-7; 10 positions agree with TRBD2. V dropped 2 bases and J dropped 1; count of bases not matched to a gene: 5. The germline V gene has CDR1 MGHRA and CDR2 YSYEKL. The CDR3 covers 16 residues. The CDR3 protein is CASSQSGLAASYEQYF. The CDR3 bases are TGCGCCAGCAGCCAATCCGGACTAGCGGCATCCTACGAGCAGTACTTC.

Only a few counts were recorded for this clonotype. The V call is TRBV5-1, the J call TRBJ2-5; 10 positions match TRBD1. Germline CDR1 SGHRS, CDR2 YFSETQ. This CDR3 has 16 amino acids. V lost 4 bases and J lost 2; bases outside the gene matches: 8. The CDR3 region has the DNA TGCGCCAGCAGCCCGTGGACAGGGGGTGGGCAAGAGACCCAGTACTTC. Amino acids: CASSPWTGGGQETQYF. Full variable domain (missing parts from reference TRBV5-1 and TRBJ2-5): KAGVTQTPRYLIKTRGQQVTLSCSPISGHRSVSWYQQTPGQGLQFLFEYFSETQRNKGNFPGRFSGRQFSNSRSEMNVSTLELGDSALYLCASSPWTGGGQETQYFGPGTRLLVL.

The chain employs TRBV7-2 and TRBJ1-4; D not resolved. The germline V and J ends were trimmed by 5 bases and 13 bases, with 11 bases remaining between them. Germline V gene sequence: CDR1 SGHTA, CDR2 FQGNSA. This CDR3 spans 11 amino acids. CDR3 sequence reads: CASSDPRGLFF. In DNA form, the CDR3 reads TGTGCCAGCAGCGATCCCCGGGGACTGTTTTTT.

This clonotype has a count of ten or more. The chain employs TRBV7-6 and TRBJ2-3; tentatively, D is TRBD2 (6 bases). CDR1 is SGHVS, CDR2 FNYEAQ, per germline. The CDR3 has 20 residues. Trimming cost V 5 bases and J 7 bases, with 34 bases left between them. This chain's CDR3 is CASSQSYGGILALRENTQYF. DNA of the CDR3: TGTGCCAGCAGCCAGAGTTACGGGGGAATACTAGCTTTAAGGGAGAATACGCAGTATTTT.

This clonotype was detected a few times. The rearrangement links TRBV7-7 to TRBJ2-5, with unresolved D. From germline, CDR1 is SSHAT and CDR2 FNYEAQ (reference sequence). Trimming removed 4 bases at V and 7 bases at J, with 13 bases between. The CDR3 is 13 amino acids. In nucleotides, the CDR3 is TGTGCCAGCAGCTACGATACCGGCGGGACCCAGTACTTC. It is translated as CASSYDTGGTQYF.

This chain links TRBV5-6 with TRBJ2-1; weak D call: TRBD1 (5 bases). V shed 3 bases and J shed 8 bases, with 12 bases lying between them. The CDR3 covers 13 residues. Per germline, CDR1 SGHDT and CDR2 YYEEEE. CDR3 sequence (DNA): TGTGCCAGCAGCTCAGTCACAGGCTATGAGCAGTTCTTC. It is translated as CASSSVTGYEQFF.

This clonotype occurred many times. The chain is built from TRBV6-5 and TRBJ2-7; a possible D gene is TRBD2 (5 bases). From germline, CDR1 is MNHEY and CDR2 SVGAGI. This CDR3 has 13 amino acids. Trimming removed 0 bases at V and 4 bases at J, with 7 bases between. The CDR3 DNA reads as TGTGCCAGCAGTTACTCTGCGGGTTACGAGCAGTACTTC. It specifies CASSYSAGYEQYF.

This chain uses TRBV3-1 with TRBJ2-2; 8 nucleotides agree with TRBD1. The CDR3 length is 19 residues. Per the germline V gene, CDR1 is LGHDT and CDR2 is YNNKEL (reference sequence). V lost 1 base to trimming and J lost 4 bases; unmatched junction nucleotides: 14. Here the CDR3 DNA reads TGTGCCAGCAGCCAAGCCAACAGGGGGGCACTCGTGAGCACCGGGGAGCTGTTTTTT. Its translation is CASSQANRGALVSTGELFF.

This clonotype was counted only a few times. V usage is TRBV12-3 or TRBV12-4 and J usage is TRBJ2-7; 8 nucleotides align to TRBD2. This CDR3 is 14 amino acids long. Unmatched junction bases numbered 9, after V lost 4 bases and J lost 7 bases. The CDR3 reads CASSSPGLVHEQYF. The CDR3 bases are TGTGCCAGCAGTTCCCCGGGACTAGTGCATGAGCAGTACTTC.

This clonotype has ten or more counts. The V and J genes are TRBV11-2 and TRBJ2-2; possible D gene TRBD1, 5 bases. The CDR3 covers 14 residues. The ends were cut back, 3 bases at V and 5 bases at J, with 10 bases in the middle. Germline CDR1 SGHAT, CDR2 FQNNGV. The CDR3 sequence is CASSFIRVTGELFF. The CDR3 DNA reads TGTGCCAGCAGCTTCATCAGGGTTACCGGGGAGCTGTTTTTT.

This clonotype appeared many times. The V gene is TRBV5-1, the J gene TRBJ1-1; TRBD1 matches at 9 bases. Germline-derived CDR1 and CDR2 are SGHRS and YFSETQ. The CDR3 is 15 amino acids. The V and J ends lost 2 bases and 4 bases, in that order; junction bases with no gene match: 6. The CDR3 protein is CASSLTGGAGTEAFF. The CDR3 DNA reads TGCGCCAGCAGCTTAACAGGGGGCGCCGGCACTGAAGCTTTCTTT.

This clonotype was seen a handful of times. This chain connects TRBV10-2 to TRBJ2-1; 8 bases map to TRBD2. The germline V gene encodes CDR1 WSHSY and CDR2 SAAADI. The CDR3 has 16 residues. J gave up 5 bases and V 0 bases, and 6 bases lay outside the gene matches. The chain's CDR3 is CASSESDGGADNEQFF. Here the CDR3 DNA reads TGCGCCAGCAGTGAGTCGGACGGGGGGGCCGACAATGAGCAGTTCTTC.

This clonotype has a count of ten or more. V gene TRBV4-2 combines with J gene TRBJ2-5; D unresolved. This CDR3 has 14 residues. The V end lost 4 bases, the J end lost 5 bases, and 14 bases lay between the germline ends. The germline gives CDR1 LGHNA, CDR2 YNFKEQ. The CDR3 spells CASSPEDGRETQYF. In nucleotides, the CDR3 is TGTGCCAGCAGCCCCGAGGACGGACGGGAGACCCAGTACTTC.

In its sample, this clonotype was seen a few times. The chain is built from TRBV7-6 and TRBJ2-7; no reliable D call. V was shortened by 5 bases and J by 6 bases, with 11 bases between the two germline ends. CDR3 length: 12 amino acids. CDR1 SGHVS and CDR2 FNYEAQ come from the germline V gene. CDR3 protein: CASSHGSGEQYF. The CDR3 DNA reads TGTGCCAGCAGCCACGGGTCAGGCGAGCAGTACTTC.

A word on this clonotype: Compared with germline, one end of the junction differs, possibly owing to a read error. The chain is built from TRBV3-1 and TRBJ2-7, with no clear D. Germline values: CDR1 LGHDT, CDR2 YNNKEL (reference sequence). The CDR3 loop spans 14 amino acids. The CDR3 loop is CASSQDDNFYEQYF. The CDR3 DNA sequence: TGCGCCAGCAGCCAAGACGATAACTTCTACGAGCAGTACTTC.